This T cell receptor (beta chain) is from a study of cytomegalovirus exposure and HLA in healthy donors. This clone was picked up one time. This CDR3 has 15 residues. Germline CDR1 reads SGHVS; CDR2 reads FNYEAQ. Between the trimmed V and J ends, which lost 1 base and 0 bases, there was a span of 10 bases. Profiling relied on immunoSEQ multiplex PCR, and the TCRdb table lists in-frame clones only, not all of them. The sample records 250,000 to 400,000 clones, approximately 90% being singletons. The rearrangement links TRBV7-6 to TRBJ2-7; D perhaps matches TRBD2 (5 bases). The source of this sequence is a woman aged 25 to 39 in good health and CMV-seropositive. Sequences were obtained from PBMCs. The CDR3 is CASSLGSTSSYEQYF. CDR3 sequence (DNA): TGTGCCAGCAGCTTAGGGAGCACTAGCTCCTACGAGCAGTACTTC.